The rows below give T cell receptor beta chains drawn from one sample of a study of T-cell memory formation after mild COVID-19. TCRdb redid the calling of the 5' RACE reads with MiXCR, one entry per CDR3 protein. The data hold about 150,000 distinct CDR3 sequences, with approximately 15% observed a single time. The sequenced sample was PBMCs or a T cell subset sorted from them (not recorded which). The source of these receptors is an adult woman who had mild COVID-19 (a few samples of this study predate the infection). Cell type and time point are not known. Both conserved end residues are part of each CDR3. A D gene is named only where the DNA matches it firmly. The size field is filled for only some rows; it gives once, few, many or a size class.

TRBV6-6	TRBJ1-5	-	-	CASRSMAPQGRNQPQHF
TRBV5-1	TRBJ2-5	-	-	CASSLSAASALETQYF
TRBV30	TRBJ1-6	-	-	CASPGTSNSPLHF
TRBV27	TRBJ1-1	-	-	CARSFAPGGRRMNTEAFF
TRBV5-8	TRBJ1-1	-	-	CASSFTGYDTEAFF
TRBV11-2	TRBJ2-7	few	-	CASSLEWTTDEQYF
TRBV5-5	TRBJ2-5	-	TRBD2	CASSLAPSGGQETQYF
TRBV30	TRBJ1-6	-	-	CAWSVVGFGNSPLHF
TRBV30	TRBJ2-1	few	-	CAWSVGGAPPKFF
TRBV5-5	TRBJ2-1	-	-	CASSFYHADEQFF
TRBV9	TRBJ2-7	many	TRBD2	CASSVTGGYEQYF
TRBV7-8	TRBJ2-7	-	TRBD2	CASSLVGGTSYEQYF
TRBV7-9	TRBJ2-7	few	-	CASSPTGPSYEQYF
TRBV5-6	TRBJ2-7	few	TRBD1	CASSIQGDYEQYF
TRBV5-1	TRBJ2-3	few	-	CASSLVGWGTDTQYF
TRBV27	TRBJ2-2	many	TRBD1	CASRRQGAGELFF
TRBV20-1	TRBJ1-1	-	-	CSAPEVDRYTEAFF
TRBV7-9	TRBJ2-5	-	TRBD1	CASSLGLQGAEETQYF
TRBV5-1	TRBJ1-6	-	-	CASSAGTGNSPLHF
TRBV12-3/TRBV12-4	TRBJ2-1	-	-	CASSPRAYEQFF
TRBV6-6	TRBJ2-1	few	-	CASGSSYNEQFF
TRBV6-6	TRBJ1-6	-	TRBD1	CASRYAQGGSPLHF
TRBV7-2	TRBJ1-1	few	-	CASSSFTDEAFF
TRBV20-1	TRBJ2-4	few	-	CSARGYSVGAKNIQYF
TRBV6-2/TRBV6-3	TRBJ2-7	few	TRBD1	CASSHGQGKQYF
TRBV27	TRBJ2-7	-	-	CASSLFEGAHEQYF
TRBV9	TRBJ2-7	-	TRBD1	CASSAGTGGSYEQYF
TRBV7-6	TRBJ2-1	few	TRBD2	CASSSVLGRAHEQFF
TRBV18	TRBJ2-1	-	-	CASSPAVNEQFF
TRBV3-1	TRBJ2-3	-	-	CASSQDWATADTQYF
TRBV20-1	TRBJ1-1	-	-	CSASYGANTEAFF
TRBV7-9	TRBJ2-5	few	TRBD1	CASSSRDRVTETQYF
TRBV30	TRBJ2-7	-	-	CAWSVYSEQYF
TRBV7-2	TRBJ2-1	once	-	CASSPRELHYNEQFF
TRBV20-1	TRBJ1-5	many	TRBD1	CSARGGNQPQHF
TRBV5-4	TRBJ2-3	once	TRBD2	CASSLTGTRPSTDTQYF
TRBV10-3	TRBJ1-5	few	TRBD1	CATSIGQGASKGNQPQHF
TRBV5-6	TRBJ2-7	few	TRBD2	CASSHLGGESSYEQYF
TRBV14	TRBJ2-3	few	TRBD2	CASSQSSGGTDTQYF
TRBV25-1	TRBJ1-1	-	-	CASSATGTEAFF
TRBV5-1	TRBJ2-7	-	TRBD2	CASSLAGGGAGYEQYF
TRBV20-1	TRBJ2-3	-	-	CSASLVDTQYF
TRBV27	TRBJ2-7	few	TRBD2	CASSFNAGVEQYF
TRBV30	TRBJ2-3	-	-	CAWSLGSGDTQYF
TRBV29-1	TRBJ2-4	few	-	CSVVQARGGNIQYF
TRBV24-1	TRBJ2-3	many	-	CATSEGVLDVDTQYF
TRBV9	TRBJ1-1	-	-	CASSVGESMNTEAFF
TRBV16	TRBJ2-1	few	-	CASSLTRGRLYNEQFF
TRBV12-3/TRBV12-4	TRBJ2-1	many	-	CASSLGTEETEQFF
TRBV5-8	TRBJ1-6	few	-	CASTHTDNSPLHF
TRBV20-1	TRBJ2-1	-	TRBD2	CSALSGRGPEQFF